This T cell receptor beta chain was sequenced for a study of Graves' ophthalmopathy and Graves' hyperthyroidism. The study amplified TCR beta CDR3 regions using RNA transcripts. Scientists carried out first-round RT-PCR using HTBI primers and then a second-round multiplex PCR. TCRdb passed the multiplex PCR reads through MiXCR, listing each CDR3 protein once. This sample has about 480,000 distinct CDR3 sequences; about an eighth occur once, and the top ten carry around 9.8%. Lactation, pregnancy, uncontrolled infections and other autoimmune diseases were all grounds for excluding patients. The germline CDR1 and CDR2 sequences are DFQATT and SNEGSKA (reference sequence). Losses at the gene ends were 5 bases for V and 4 bases for J; bases not matched to a gene: 14. This CDR3 has 16 residues. This clonotype occurred many times.

This sequence originates from a woman aged 30 to 39 with Graves' ophthalmopathy. The sequenced material came from blood. The chain is built from TRBV20-1 and TRBJ1-5, with 7 nucleotides matching TRBD1. CDR3 coding DNA: TGCAGTGCTCGGGAGGGGGCCCGCGGGGTGAATCAGCCCCAGCATTTT. Translating it yields CSAREGARGVNQPQHF.